One sample yielded the 12 T cell receptor beta chains listed below, sequenced in a study of blood T cell repertoires in COVID-19. TCRdb's copy holds only in-frame clones and misses some; the assay was immunoSEQ multiplex PCR. The table shows 130,000 or so clones, with around nine tenths occurring only once. What was sequenced was peripheral blood. Receptors were obtained from a man over 45 with active or convalescent COVID-19.

This rearrangement joins TRBV7-6 to TRBJ2-5; 11 bases match TRBD1. V trimming: 5 bases; J trimming: 3 bases; junction bases outside the gene matches: 8. Germline loops: CDR1 SGHVS, CDR2 FNYEAQ. The length of the CDR3 is 16 residues. In DNA, the CDR3 is TGTGCCAGCAGCCCTCATCTGGGACAGGGGGAAGAGACCCAGTACTTC. Amino acid sequence: CASSPHLGQGEETQYF.

This chain uses TRBV14 with TRBJ1-4; maybe TRBD1 (6 bases). V was cut by 2 bases and J by 3 bases, with 13 bases left in between. This CDR3 comprises 16 residues. Germline values: CDR1 SGHDN, CDR2 FVKESK. Written as DNA, the CDR3 is TGTGCCAGCAGCCAATTACAGGGACGAGCTAATGAAAAACTGTTTTTT. Translated: CASSQLQGRANEKLFF.

The chain has TRBV11-2 and TRBJ2-7; 8 nucleotides line up with TRBD1. Trimming at V came to 1 base and at J to 5 bases, leaving 1 base not matched to a gene. Germline-derived CDR1 and CDR2 are SGHAT and FQNNGV. The CDR3 is 13 residues long. The CDR3 is CASSLAGGHEQYF. The CDR3 coding sequence is TGTGCCAGCAGCTTAGCAGGGGGCCACGAGCAGTACTTC.

The chain carries TRBV10-2 and TRBJ2-5; TRBD1 is a possible D gene (5 bases). The germline V gene encodes CDR1 WSHSY and CDR2 SAAADI. This CDR3 spans 14 amino acids. V dropped 6 bases and J dropped 3 bases, with 14 bases sitting between them. This CDR3 is CASRNTGGEETQYF. DNA for the CDR3: TGCGCCAGCAGGAATACAGGTGGAGAAGAGACCCAGTACTTC.

This clone showed up just once. V and J are TRBV6-1 and TRBJ2-2, with 7 nucleotides matching TRBD1. The CDR3 contains 16 residues. The V gene end was trimmed by 3 bases and the J gene end by 2 bases; junction bases not matched to a gene: 6. CDR1 and CDR2 from the germline V gene are MNHNS and SASEGT. The CDR3 DNA reads TGTGCCAGCAGTGACCCGGACAGGCCAAACACCGGGGAGCTGTTTTTT. Amino acids: CASSDPDRPNTGELFF.

The J gene is TRBJ2-7, the V gene TRBV7-2; TRBD1 matches at 11 bases. The germline V gene has CDR1 SGHTA and CDR2 FQGNSA. CDR3 size: 17 residues. After removal of 1 base from V and 2 bases from J, the junction contained 7 bases not matched to a gene. The CDR3 region is CASSLGAGTGGTYEQYF. In DNA, the CDR3 is TGTGCCAGCAGCTTAGGTGCCGGGACAGGGGGGACCTACGAGCAGTACTTC.

This clone has a single count. This rearrangement joins TRBV29-1 to TRBJ2-7; D is unclear. The germline V gene encodes CDR1 SQVTM and CDR2 ANQGSEA. CDR3 length equals 11 residues. Trimming took off 0 bases at V and 5 bases at J, with 5 bases between the two ends. DNA for the CDR3: TGCAGCGTTGAAGATCTACACGAGCAGTACTTC. This encodes CSVEDLHEQYF.

The genes are TRBV2 and TRBJ1-5, with TRBD1 matching over 7 bases. The CDR3 consists of 15 residues. Unmatched junction bases numbered 6, after V lost 6 bases and J lost 1 base. Germline-derived CDR1 and CDR2 are SNHLY and FYNNEI. CDR3 sequence (DNA): TGTGCCAGCAGCCCCCGGGACAGAAGCAATCAGCCCCAGCATTTT. Its protein product is CASSPRDRSNQPQHF.

The J gene is TRBJ2-7, the V gene TRBV18, with a tentative D call TRBD1 (6 bases). Germline values: CDR1 KGHSH, CDR2 LQKENI. This CDR3 spans 12 amino acids. V lost 3 bases and J lost 4, with 7 bases in between. Here the CDR3 DNA reads TGTGCCAGCTCACCGGACAGATACGAGCAGTACTTC. It specifies CASSPDRYEQYF.

The gene calls are TRBV2 and TRBJ1-1; 8 positions agree with TRBD1. V was clipped by 6 bases and J by 6 bases; unmatched bases: 12. Germline loops: CDR1 SNHLY, CDR2 FYNNEI. This CDR3 spans 15 amino acids. The CDR3 coding sequence is TGTGCCAGCAGCACCAATCGACAGGGGACCGCTGAAGCTTTCTTT. Its protein product is CASSTNRQGTAEAFF.

This chain links TRBV5-8 with TRBJ1-4; D might be TRBD1 (5 bases). Deletions cut 5 bases from V and 1 base from J, with 9 bases between. This CDR3 is built from 14 residues. Germline-derived CDR1 and CDR2 are SGHTS and YDEGEE. CDR3 loop: CASRHRRTNEKLFF. In DNA, the CDR3 is TGTGCCAGCAGGCACAGGAGAACTAATGAAAAACTGTTTTTT.

This chain uses TRBV27 with TRBJ2-2, with 8 bases that match TRBD2. Germline values: CDR1 MNHEY, CDR2 SMNVEV (reference sequence). Losses at the gene ends were 4 bases for V and 4 bases for J; bases not matched to a gene: 8. The CDR3 is made up of 16 amino acids. CDR3 amino acids: CASSSTSGRGTGELFF. The CDR3, as DNA: TGTGCCAGCAGTTCCACCAGCGGGAGAGGCACCGGGGAGCTGTTTTTT.